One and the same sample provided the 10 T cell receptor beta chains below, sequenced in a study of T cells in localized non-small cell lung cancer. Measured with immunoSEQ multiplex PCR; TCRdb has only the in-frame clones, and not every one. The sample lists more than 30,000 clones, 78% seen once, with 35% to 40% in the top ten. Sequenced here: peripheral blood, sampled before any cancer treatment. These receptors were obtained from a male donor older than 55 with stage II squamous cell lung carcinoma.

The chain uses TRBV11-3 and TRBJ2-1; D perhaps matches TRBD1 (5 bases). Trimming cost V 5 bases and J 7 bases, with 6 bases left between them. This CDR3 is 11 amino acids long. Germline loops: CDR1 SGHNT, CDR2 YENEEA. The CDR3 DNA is TGTGCCAGCAGCCCAGGGAATGAGCAGTTCTTC. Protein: CASSPGNEQFF.

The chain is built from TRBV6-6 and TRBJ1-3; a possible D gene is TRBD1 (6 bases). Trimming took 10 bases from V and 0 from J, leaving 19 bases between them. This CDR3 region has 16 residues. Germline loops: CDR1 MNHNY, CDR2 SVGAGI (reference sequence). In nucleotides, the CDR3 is TGTGCCACTGGGGGGGGGCTCCTGAGCTCTGGAAACACCATATATTTT. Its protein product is CATGGGLLSSGNTIYF.

The CDR3 loop reads CASSTGVGDTQYF. In nucleotides, the CDR3 is TGTGCCAGCAGCACAGGGGTGGGGGATACGCAGTATTTT. The chain joins TRBV6-6 to TRBJ2-3; 7 bases agree with TRBD1. V was clipped by 6 bases and J by 6 bases; unmatched bases: 6. Germline assignment: CDR1 MNHNY and CDR2 SVGAGI (reference sequence). The CDR3 spans 13 residues.

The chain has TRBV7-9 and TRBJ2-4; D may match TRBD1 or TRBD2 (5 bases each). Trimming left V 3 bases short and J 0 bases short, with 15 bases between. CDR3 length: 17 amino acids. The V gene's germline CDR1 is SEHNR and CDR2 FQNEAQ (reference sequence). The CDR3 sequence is CASSFGRDLLAKNIQYF. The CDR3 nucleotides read TGTGCCAGCAGCTTCGGCAGGGACCTACTAGCCAAAAACATTCAGTACTTC.

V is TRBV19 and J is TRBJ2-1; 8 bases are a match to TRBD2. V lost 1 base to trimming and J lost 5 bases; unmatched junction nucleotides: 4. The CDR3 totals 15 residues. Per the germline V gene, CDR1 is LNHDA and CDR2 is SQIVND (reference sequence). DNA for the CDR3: TGTGCCAGTAGTATAGGGGGACTAGAACACAATGAGCAGTTCTTC. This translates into CASSIGGLEHNEQFF.

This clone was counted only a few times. CDR3 DNA sequence: TGTGCCAGCAGCCCGTCTTGGGGAGACACTGAAGCTTTCTTT. This sequence encodes CASSPSWGDTEAFF. The chain joins TRBV7-2 to TRBJ1-1; D not resolved. Looked up from germline, CDR1 is SGHTA and CDR2 is FQGNSA. Trimming left V 5 bases short and J 3 bases short, with 13 bases between. There are 14 residues in the CDR3.

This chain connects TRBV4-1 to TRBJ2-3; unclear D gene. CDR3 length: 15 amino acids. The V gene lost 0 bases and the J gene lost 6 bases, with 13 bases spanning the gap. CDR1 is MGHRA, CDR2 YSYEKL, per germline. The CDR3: CASSQEDPSQDTQYF. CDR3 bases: TGCGCCAGCAGCCAAGAGGACCCGAGTCAGGATACGCAGTATTTT.

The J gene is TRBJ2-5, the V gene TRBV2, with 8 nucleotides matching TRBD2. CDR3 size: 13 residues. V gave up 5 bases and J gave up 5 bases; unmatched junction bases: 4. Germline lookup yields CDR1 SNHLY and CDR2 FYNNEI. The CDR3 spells CASSTGLAETQYF. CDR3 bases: TGTGCCAGCAGTACCGGACTAGCTGAGACCCAGTACTTC.

The CDR3 is CASSQEELYTGELFF. CDR3 in DNA: TGCGCCAGCAGCCAAGAAGAACTGTATACCGGGGAGCTGTTTTTT. The chain uses TRBV4-3 and TRBJ2-2; D is unresolved. The germline gives CDR1 LGHNA, CDR2 YSLEER. With 0 bases removed from V and 5 bases from J, the gap between germline ends came to 10 bases. This CDR3 spans 15 amino acids.

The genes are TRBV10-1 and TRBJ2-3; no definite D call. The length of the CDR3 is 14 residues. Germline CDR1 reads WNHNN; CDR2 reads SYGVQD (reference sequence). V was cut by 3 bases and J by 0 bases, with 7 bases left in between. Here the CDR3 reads CASSDGRSTDTQYF. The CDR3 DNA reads TGCGCCAGCAGTGACGGAAGGAGCACAGATACGCAGTATTTT.